This is a list of T cell receptor beta chains from one sample in a study of T cell responses to AZD1222 COVID-19 vaccine. Produced via immunoSEQ multiplex PCR; TCRdb's table is partial and in-frame only. The sample contains about 200,000 clones, 93% of which appear only once. The source material was peripheral blood, sampled 28 days after the second AZD1222 dose. These receptors were collected from an adult who received the AZD1222 COVID-19 vaccine. Both conserved end residues are part of each CDR3. Fields, in order: V gene, clone size, J gene, D gene, CDR3 protein, CDR3 DNA. D genes are given only for firm matches. The size of a clone is reported for some rows only, either as once, few or many, or as a class for expanded clones.

>TRBV6-4|NA|TRBJ2-3|TRBD1
CASGNRDRDTDTQYF
TGTGCCAGCGGCAACCGGGACAGGGATACAGATACGCAGTATTTT
>TRBV12-3/TRBV12-4|NA|TRBJ2-6|NA
CAIASGANVLTF
TGTGCTATTGCGTCTGGGGCCAACGTCCTGACTTTC
>TRBV5-1|NA|TRBJ1-5|TRBD1
CASSLQGDSNQPQHF
TGCGCCAGCAGCTTACAGGGGGATAGCAATCAGCCCCAGCATTTT
>TRBV7-9|NA|TRBJ2-3|NA
CASSQTYRGLAVSTDTQYF
TGTGCCAGCAGCCAAACCTACAGGGGACTCGCTGTGAGCACAGATACGCAGTATTTT
>TRBV3-1/TRBV3-2|NA|TRBJ1-4|NA
CASSPKVWTTTNEKLFF
TGTGCCAGCAGCCCAAAGGTCTGGACCACAACTAATGAAAAACTGTTTTTT
>TRBV2|NA|TRBJ2-5|TRBD2
CASRLAGGVKTQYF
TGTGCCAGCAGATTGGCGGGGGGTGTGAAGACCCAGTACTTC
>TRBV6-5|NA|TRBJ2-1|NA
CASSRRGREQFF
TGTGCCAGCAGTCGACGGGGGCGCGAGCAGTTCTTC
>TRBV19|few|TRBJ2-7|TRBD2
CASSGSGLAVYEQYF
TGTGCCAGTAGTGGAAGCGGACTAGCAGTCTACGAGCAGTACTTC
>TRBV6-6|NA|TRBJ2-2|NA
CASSPRGTAANTGELFF
TGTGCCAGCAGTCCCCGCGGGACAGCCGCGAACACCGGGGAGCTGTTTTTT
>TRBV21-1|NA|TRBJ2-2|NA
CATTGETTGELFF
TGTGCCACAACCGGGGAGACCACCGGGGAGCTGTTTTTT
>TRBV4-1|NA|TRBJ2-7|TRBD1
CASSQAGTGTYEQYF
TGCGCCAGCAGCCAAGCAGGGACAGGGACCTACGAGCAGTACTTC
>TRBV6-6|NA|TRBJ1-5|NA
CAGKGSSNQPQHF
TGTGCCGGTAAGGGGAGTAGCAATCAGCCCCAGCATTTT
>TRBV27|NA|TRBJ2-3|NA
CASSAQVPDTQYF
TGTGCCAGCAGTGCTCAGGTCCCAGATACGCAGTATTTT